What follows are 5 T cell receptor beta chains derived from one specimen sequenced in a study of OX40 agonist ivuxolimab in advanced cancers. The method was immunoSEQ multiplex PCR; TCRdb's version includes in-frame clones alone and lacks a portion of them. Of over 55,000 clones listed, just under 90% are singletons. Sequencing used CD4+ or CD8+ T cells sorted from blood, obtained in a trial of the OX40 agonist ivuxolimab. All receptors derive from an adult with an advanced solid tumor such as melanoma, head and neck, liver or kidney cancer.

The chain has TRBV9 and TRBJ2-3; weak D call: TRBD1 (5 bases). The germline V gene has CDR1 SGDLS and CDR2 YYNGEE. The V gene lost 3 bases and the J gene lost 6 bases, with 17 bases spanning the gap. The CDR3 has 15 residues. The CDR3 bases are TGTGCCAGCAGCGACAGGACGGGCGCATGGGATACGCAGTATTTT. This codes for CASSDRTGAWDTQYF.

V is TRBV7-2 and J is TRBJ1-6, with TRBD1 matching over 11 bases. The trim removed 5 bases at V and 10 bases at J, leaving 7 bases unmatched. The CDR3 extends over 15 amino acids. Germline assignment: CDR1 SGHTA and CDR2 FQGNSA. The CDR3 DNA reads as TGTGCCAGCAGCACGGACAGGGGGCTGATCTCACCCCTCCACTTT. Translated, it gives CASSTDRGLISPLHF.

In DNA form, the CDR3 reads TGTGCCAGCAGTAGCCTAAGAGGTAGCTACAATGAGCAGTTCTTC. Protein product: CASSSLRGSYNEQFF. The chain has TRBV6-6 and TRBJ2-1; D gene ambiguous. CDR3 size: 15 residues. The V end was cut by 5 bases, the J end by 3 bases, with 14 bases between. Per the germline V gene, CDR1 is MNHNY and CDR2 is SVGAGI (reference sequence).

V is TRBV15 and J is TRBJ2-1, with TRBD2 identical over 12 bases. From germline, CDR1 is LNHNV and CDR2 YYDKDF (reference sequence). The CDR3 length is 17 residues. After removal of 3 bases from V and 4 bases from J, the junction contained 7 bases not matched to a gene. In DNA, the CDR3 is TGTGCCACCAGCAGTCATCTAGCGGGAGGGATATACAATGAGCAGTTCTTC. This translates into CATSSHLAGGIYNEQFF.

The chain uses TRBV5-6 and TRBJ2-7, with D perhaps matching TRBD2 (5 bases). The germline V and J ends were trimmed by 4 bases and 5 bases, with 22 bases remaining between them. Germline CDR1 reads SGHDT; CDR2 reads YYEEEE. The CDR3 contains 16 residues. CDR3 protein: CASSPRERLRTHEQYF. DNA of the CDR3: TGTGCCAGCAGCCCGAGGGAGCGACTAAGGACCCACGAGCAGTACTTC.